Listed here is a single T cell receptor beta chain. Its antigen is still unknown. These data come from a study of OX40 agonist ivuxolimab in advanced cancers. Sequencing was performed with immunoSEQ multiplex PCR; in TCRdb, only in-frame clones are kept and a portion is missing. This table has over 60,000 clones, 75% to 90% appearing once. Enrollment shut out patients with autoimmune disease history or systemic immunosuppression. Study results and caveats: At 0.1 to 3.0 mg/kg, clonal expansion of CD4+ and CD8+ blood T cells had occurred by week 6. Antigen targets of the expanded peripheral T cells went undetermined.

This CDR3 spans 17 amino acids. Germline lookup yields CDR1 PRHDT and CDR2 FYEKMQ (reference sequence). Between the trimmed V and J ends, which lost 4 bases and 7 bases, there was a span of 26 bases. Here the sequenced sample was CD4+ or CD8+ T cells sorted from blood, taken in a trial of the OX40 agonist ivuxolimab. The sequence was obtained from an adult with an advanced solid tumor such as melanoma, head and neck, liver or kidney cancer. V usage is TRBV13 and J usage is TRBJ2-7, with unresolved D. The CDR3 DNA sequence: TGTGCCAGCAGCTCTCGGCTAATAGGACCGGTGTTACGGGAGCAGTACTTC. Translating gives CASSSRLIGPVLREQYF.